This TCR beta chain was profiled in a study of T-cell memory formation after mild COVID-19. Study-level background: There were largely donor-specific TCR clusters.

Notes on the study in general: Pre-infection memory already had some responding clones, implying cross-reactive memory joined.

TCRdb recomputed calls from the 5' RACE reads with MiXCR, one row per CDR3 protein. The sample consists of around 370,000 distinct CDR3 sequences, roughly 20% of them appearing once. About this clonotype: Its antigen remains unidentified.

The sequence was collected from an adult woman who had mild COVID-19 (a few samples of this study predate the infection). Cell type and time point are not known. What was sequenced was PBMCs or a T cell subset sorted from them (not recorded which).

The CDR3 region has the DNA TGCGCCAGCAGCTTGGCGGACAGGGGGCCGTACGAGCAGTACTTC. Protein: CASSLADRGPYEQYF. V is TRBV5-1 and J is TRBJ2-7; 11 positions match TRBD1. Germline CDR1 reads SGHRS; CDR2 reads YFSETQ. The CDR3 has 15 amino acids. With 0 bases clipped from V and 4 bases from J, the junction kept 3 bases outside the gene matches.